What follows are 32 T cell receptor beta chains derived from one specimen sequenced in a study of blood T cell repertoires in COVID-19. Clones were sequenced by immunoSEQ multiplex PCR, and TCRdb holds only the in-frame ones, with some missing. The repertoire holds under 250,000 clones, roughly 88% seen once, with approximately 13% in the top ten. The sequencing sample was made of peripheral blood. The receptors stem from a human donor in a cohort sampled during active COVID-19.

The chain links TRBV19 to TRBJ1-5; TRBD1 might be the D (6 bases). V gave up 5 bases and J gave up 5 bases, with 19 bases separating them. CDR3 length: 16 amino acids. Germline V gives CDR1 LNHDA, CDR2 SQIVND (reference sequence). The CDR3 DNA is TGTGCCAGTAGTTGGTTCCGGGGGGCCCAAGATCAGCCCCAGCATTTT. This codes for CASSWFRGAQDQPQHF.

The V call is TRBV2, the J call TRBJ2-7, with a possible D match to TRBD1 (6 bases). Between the trimmed V and J ends, which lost 7 bases and 3 bases, there was a span of 10 bases. Germline V gives CDR1 SNHLY, CDR2 FYNNEI. The CDR3 spans 12 residues. Here the CDR3 reads CASTSTGYEQYF. The CDR3 DNA reads as TGTGCCAGCACCTCGACAGGCTACGAGCAGTACTTC. Combining the CDR3 with reference TRBV2 and TRBJ2-7 gives the whole variable domain EPEVTQTPSHQVTQMGQEVILRCVPISNHLYFYWYRQILGQKVEFLVSFYNNEISEKSEIFDDQFSVERPDGSNFTLKIRSTKLEDSAMYFCASTSTGYEQYFGPGTRLTVT.

The chain links TRBV2 to TRBJ2-5, with 13 bases aligning to TRBD2. This CDR3 comprises 15 residues. V was pared by 8 bases and J by 2 bases, with 5 bases of the junction left unmatched. Germline V gives CDR1 SNHLY, CDR2 FYNNEI. CDR3 loop: CASDSGLAGQETQYF. The CDR3 nucleotides are TGTGCCAGCGACTCGGGACTAGCGGGGCAAGAGACCCAGTACTTC. Looking up the rest from reference TRBV2 and TRBJ2-5 gives the full variable domain: EPEVTQTPSHQVTQMGQEVILRCVPISNHLYFYWYRQILGQKVEFLVSFYNNEISEKSEIFDDQFSVERPDGSNFTLKIRSTKLEDSAMYFCASDSGLAGQETQYFGPGTRLLVL.

This clone came up once. The CDR3, as DNA: TGTGCCAGCAGCTTAGGCCCGGGGACAGACTATGGCTACACCTTC. Residues: CASSLGPGTDYGYTF. The chain joins TRBV7-9 to TRBJ1-2; TRBD1 matches at 7 bases. From germline, CDR1 is SEHNR and CDR2 FQNEAQ (reference sequence). The CDR3 spans 15 residues. Unmatched junction bases numbered 5, after V lost 1 base and J lost 3 bases. Based on the CDR3 plus reference TRBV7-9 and TRBJ1-2, the full variable domain is DTGVSQNPRHKITKRGQNVTFRCDPISEHNRLYWYRQTLGQGPEFLTYFQNEAQLEKSRLLSDRFSAERPKGSFSTLEIQRTEQGDSAMYLCASSLGPGTDYGYTFGSGTRLTVV.

The V gene is TRBV27, the J gene TRBJ2-3; 8 bases line up with TRBD2. Looked up from germline, CDR1 is MNHEY and CDR2 is SMNVEV (reference sequence). With 2 bases clipped from V and 6 bases from J, the junction kept 22 bases outside the gene matches. This CDR3 has 20 residues. The CDR3 coding sequence is TGTGCCAGCAGTTTAGCACTGGGACTAATAATAGCGGGACCTCGGGATACGCAGTATTTT. Translated: CASSLALGLIIAGPRDTQYF.

In DNA, the CDR3 is TGTGCCAGCAGTAGGACAGGGAAGGGCACAGATACGCAGTATTTT. Amino acids: CASSRTGKGTDTQYF. This chain links TRBV2 with TRBJ2-3; 8 positions match TRBD1. This CDR3 is 15 amino acids long. Trimming removed 5 bases from V and 1 base from J; junction bases left unmatched: 5. Germline V gene data show CDR1 as SNHLY and CDR2 as FYNNEI.

The chain couples TRBV4-1 to TRBJ2-3, with 7 bases aligning to TRBD1. With 4 bases clipped from V and 2 bases from J, the junction kept 6 bases outside the gene matches. CDR3 size: 15 residues. The germline V gene has CDR1 MGHRA and CDR2 YSYEKL. The CDR3: CASSPQDRITDTQYF. The DNA of the CDR3 is TGCGCCAGCAGCCCCCAGGACAGGATCACAGATACGCAGTATTTT.

This rearrangement joins TRBV30 to TRBJ2-1, with 8 bases matching TRBD2. The CDR3 covers 15 residues. J gave up 9 bases and V 4 bases, and 14 bases lay outside the gene matches. From germline, CDR1 is GTSNPN and CDR2 SVGIG (reference sequence). The CDR3 DNA is TGTGCCTGGAACGGCGGGACCACGAGCGGGGGTGAGCAGTTCTTC. Its translation is CAWNGGTTSGGEQFF.

Ten or more counts support this clone. The chain has TRBV2 and TRBJ2-1; 8 nucleotides match TRBD2. The CDR3 runs to 16 residues. V shed 2 bases, J shed 5 bases, and the junction held 8 bases outside the gene matches. Germline CDR1 is SNHLY and CDR2 is FYNNEI. CDR3 amino acids: CASSESGGRRNNEQFF. The CDR3 DNA reads TGTGCCAGCAGTGAATCGGGCGGGAGGCGCAACAATGAGCAGTTCTTC.

This clone has at least ten counts. The chain has TRBV19 and TRBJ2-2; 9 bases align to TRBD1. Germline V gene sequence: CDR1 LNHDA, CDR2 SQIVND (reference sequence). The trim removed 7 bases at V and 6 bases at J, leaving 6 bases unmatched. CDR3 length: 14 amino acids. Written as DNA, the CDR3 is TGTGCCAGTACCGGGACAGGGTGGGCCGGGGAGCTGTTTTTT. It translates to CASTGTGWAGELFF. Full variable domain (outside the CDR3, taken from reference TRBV19 and TRBJ2-2): DGGITQSPKYLFRKEGQNVTLSCEQNLNHDAMYWYRQDPGQGLRLIYYSQIVNDFQKGDIAEGYSVSREKKESFPLTVTSAQKNPTAFYLCASTGTGWAGELFFGEGSRLTVL.

V gene TRBV7-9 combines with J gene TRBJ2-3; 12 bases agree with TRBD2. The CDR3 consists of 16 residues. Germline V gene sequence: CDR1 SEHNR, CDR2 FQNEAQ (reference sequence). Trimming at V came to 5 bases and at J to 0 bases, leaving 3 bases not matched to a gene. CDR3 protein: CASSRTSGGSTDTQYF. CDR3 DNA: TGTGCCAGCAGCAGAACTAGCGGGGGGAGCACAGATACGCAGTATTTT. Combining the CDR3 with reference TRBV7-9 and TRBJ2-3 gives the whole variable domain DTGVSQNPRHKITKRGQNVTFRCDPISEHNRLYWYRQTLGQGPEFLTYFQNEAQLEKSRLLSDRFSAERPKGSFSTLEIQRTEQGDSAMYLCASSRTSGGSTDTQYFGPGTRLTVL.

The V call is TRBV5-1, the J call TRBJ2-3; 7 bases match TRBD2. V dropped 1 base and J dropped 1; count of bases not matched to a gene: 6. This CDR3 is built from 16 residues. CDR1 is SGHRS and CDR2 is YFSETQ in the germline V gene. The CDR3 DNA reads TGCGCCAGCAGCTTGATTCTAGCGGCCCGCACAGATACGCAGTATTTT. It codes for CASSLILAARTDTQYF.

V and J are TRBV29-1 and TRBJ2-3; TRBD2 is a possible D gene (5 bases). The germline gives CDR1 SQVTM, CDR2 ANQGSEA. V lost 5 bases and J lost 10, with 22 bases in between. The CDR3 spans 14 residues. CDR3 bases: TGCAGCGTTCTTGACTTGGGTCGAGGGAGATCGCAGTATTTT. Translating gives CSVLDLGRGRSQYF.

This chain joins TRBV19 and TRBJ1-2; tentative D call: TRBD1 (6 bases). The CDR3 spans 15 residues. The V gene lost 1 base and the J gene lost 8 bases, with 17 bases spanning the gap. Germline CDR1 reads LNHDA; CDR2 reads SQIVND (reference sequence). The CDR3 reads CASSIAPGGAEGYTF. The CDR3 DNA sequence: TGTGCCAGTAGTATAGCCCCCGGGGGGGCGGAAGGCTACACCTTC.

The rearrangement joins TRBV28 to TRBJ2-7; no reliable D call. Germline V gene lookup returns CDR1 MDHEN and CDR2 SYDVKM. The CDR3 consists of 14 residues. Trimming stripped 0 bases from V and 1 base from J, with 7 bases between. The DNA of the CDR3 is TGTGCCAGCAGTTTATGGGCAGATTCCTACGAGCAGTACTTC. Residues: CASSLWADSYEQYF.

The chain joins TRBV30 to TRBJ2-5; perhaps TRBD1 as D (5 bases). Germline CDR1 and CDR2: GTSNPN and SVGIG (reference sequence). CDR3 length: 14 residues. V was pared by 2 bases and J by 5 bases, with 15 bases between. The CDR3: CAWSSPGFRETQYF. The CDR3 DNA is TGTGCCTGGAGTTCCCCAGGGTTCCGGGAGACCCAGTACTTC.

This clone was counted a single time. The chain has TRBV27 and TRBJ2-7; TRBD2 matches at 13 bases. Germline CDR1 is MNHEY and CDR2 is SMNVEV (reference sequence). The length of the CDR3 is 15 residues. The J segment lost 6 bases and the V segment lost 2 bases, leaving 4 bases of the junction unmatched. The CDR3 bases are TGTGCCAGCAGTTTAGGGGGACTAGCGGGAAGCGAGCAGTACTTC. Translation: CASSLGGLAGSEQYF.

V gene TRBV7-6 combines with J gene TRBJ2-5, with 7 bases identical to TRBD2. This CDR3 is built from 14 residues. Per germline, CDR1 SGHVS and CDR2 FNYEAQ. The junction had 9 bases not matched to a gene; V was cut back by 6 bases and J by 5 bases. This chain's CDR3 is CASSHTGTMETQYF. In DNA, the CDR3 is TGTGCCAGCAGTCATACCGGGACTATGGAGACCCAGTACTTC.

The chain links TRBV5-1 to TRBJ2-1; D perhaps matches TRBD2 (6 bases). The CDR3 loop spans 14 amino acids. The V end was cut by 5 bases, the J end by 4 bases, with 13 bases between. The V gene's germline CDR1 is SGHRS and CDR2 YFSETQ. CDR3 in DNA: TGCGCCAGCAGGTCGGGGGAGACATACAATGAGCAGTTCTTC. This translates into CASRSGETYNEQFF.

The rearrangement joins TRBV7-9 to TRBJ2-5, with D possibly matching TRBD2 (6 bases). This CDR3 is built from 14 residues. V lost 1 base and J lost 5, with 11 bases in between. Germline lookup yields CDR1 SEHNR and CDR2 FQNEAQ (reference sequence). CDR3 residues: CASSLVGGMETQYF. Written as DNA, the CDR3 is TGTGCCAGCAGCTTAGTCGGAGGGATGGAGACCCAGTACTTC.

The gene calls are TRBV5-4 and TRBJ1-2, with 7 bases fitting TRBD1. Germline loops: CDR1 SGHNT, CDR2 YYREEE (reference sequence). V shed 4 bases, J shed 0 bases, and the junction held 6 bases outside the gene matches. This CDR3 is built from 15 residues. The CDR3 loop is CASSPDRLSNYGYTF. In DNA form, the CDR3 reads TGTGCCAGCAGCCCGGACAGGCTTTCTAACTATGGCTACACCTTC.

This clone was detected once. The V call is TRBV28, the J call TRBJ2-7; tentative D call: TRBD1 (6 bases). CDR1 and CDR2 (germline): MDHEN, SYDVKM. The CDR3 spans 15 residues. V lost 3 bases, J lost 2 bases, and 14 bases lay in between. The CDR3 nucleotides read TGTGCCAGCAGTTTTGGGTTAGGGGGAACCTACGAGCAGTACTTC. As protein: CASSFGLGGTYEQYF. Supplemented by reference TRBV28 and TRBJ2-7, the full variable domain reads DVKVTQSSRYLVKRTGEKVFLECVQDMDHENMFWYRQDPGLGLRLIYFSYDVKMKEKGDIPEGYSVSREKKERFSLILESASTNQTSMYLCASSFGLGGTYEQYFGPGTRLTVT.

This clone was counted between two and nine times. V usage is TRBV27 and J usage is TRBJ2-7, with 8 bases lining up with TRBD1. CDR1 is MNHEY, CDR2 SMNVEV, per germline (reference sequence). The J segment lost 3 bases and the V segment lost 5 bases, leaving 15 bases of the junction unmatched. CDR3 size: 17 residues. The CDR3 sequence is CASSPPPKWTGSYEQYF. DNA of the CDR3: TGTGCCAGCAGTCCACCCCCTAAGTGGACAGGGAGCTACGAGCAGTACTTC.

The V call is TRBV10-3, the J call TRBJ1-2, with D unclear. The germline V and J ends were trimmed by 4 bases and 0 bases, with 6 bases remaining between them. This CDR3 has 13 amino acids. CDR1 and CDR2 (germline): ENHRY, SYGVKD. CDR3 protein: CAISAQPNYGYTF. CDR3 nucleotide sequence: TGTGCCATCAGTGCACAGCCTAACTATGGCTACACCTTC.

V is TRBV28 and J is TRBJ1-6; tentative D call: TRBD1 (5 bases). The CDR3 has 16 amino acids. Germline CDR1 and CDR2: MDHEN and SYDVKM. V dropped 1 base and J dropped 6 bases, with 13 bases sitting between them. For the CDR3, the DNA is TGTGCCAGCAGTTTATTCCCCGGGGGGATTAATTCACCCCTCCACTTT. The encoded protein is CASSLFPGGINSPLHF.

The chain recombines TRBV6-5 with TRBJ2-1; 11 bases fit TRBD1. From germline, CDR1 is MNHEY and CDR2 SVGAGI. After removal of 1 base from V and 7 bases from J, the junction contained 6 bases not matched to a gene. This CDR3 has 16 amino acids. The CDR3 DNA sequence: TGTGCCAGCAGTTACTTGGGACAGGGGGATTATAATGAGCAGTTCTTC. Its protein is CASSYLGQGDYNEQFF.

This clone was found a few times. CDR3 sequence (DNA): TGTGCCAGCAGCGTAGAGGGGACTAGCGCCTCAAATGAGCAGTTCTTC. Translation gives CASSVEGTSASNEQFF. The rearrangement joins TRBV9 to TRBJ2-1; 10 bases line up with TRBD2. Germline trimming cut 0 bases from V and 7 bases from J; bases unmatched to any gene: 7. Germline CDR1 reads SGDLS; CDR2 reads YYNGEE. CDR3 length: 16 residues.

J is TRBJ1-3 and V is TRBV15; D unresolved. V gave up 0 bases and J gave up 4 bases, with 13 bases separating them. The CDR3 contains 16 residues. The V gene's germline CDR1 is LNHNV and CDR2 YYDKDF (reference sequence). Here the CDR3 DNA reads TGTGCCACCAGCAGAGATCTCGGCAGGCGAGGAAACACCATATATTTT. This encodes CATSRDLGRRGNTIYF.

The chain joins TRBV5-1 to TRBJ2-1, with D possibly being TRBD2 (6 bases). V was clipped by 2 bases and J by 5 bases, with 17 bases between them. CDR3 length: 16 residues. Germline V lookup: CDR1 SGHRS, CDR2 YFSETQ. CDR3 loop: CASSLSGGPANNEQFF. In DNA, the CDR3 is TGCGCCAGCAGCTTAAGCGGAGGGCCCGCTAACAATGAGCAGTTCTTC. The whole variable domain, remainder taken from reference TRBV5-1 and TRBJ2-1, is KAGVTQTPRYLIKTRGQQVTLSCSPISGHRSVSWYQQTPGQGLQFLFEYFSETQRNKGNFPGRFSGRQFSNSRSEMNVSTLELGDSALYLCASSLSGGPANNEQFFGPGTRLTVL.

V is TRBV10-1 and J is TRBJ2-3; TRBD2 matches 10 bases. J lost 2 bases, V lost 4 bases, and 9 bases had no gene match. The CDR3 length is 17 residues. Looked up from germline, CDR1 is WNHNN and CDR2 is SYGVQD (reference sequence). In DNA, the CDR3 is TGCGCCAGCAGTGGCTCCGGACTAGCGGTTACCACAGATACGCAGTATTTT. It yields the protein CASSGSGLAVTTDTQYF.

This clone appeared once. The chain couples TRBV2 to TRBJ2-1, with a possible D match to TRBD1 (8 bases). Trimming shortened V by 2 bases and J by 6 bases, and 11 bases separated the two germline ends. CDR1 is SNHLY, CDR2 FYNNEI, per germline. This CDR3 has 14 residues. DNA of the CDR3: TGTGCCAGCAGTGAATACAGGGGGGGCAATGAGCAGTTCTTC. Translated: CASSEYRGGNEQFF.

In its sample, this clone was seen a few times. CDR3 sequence (DNA): TGCGCCAGCAGCTACTCAGGGGTTGGGGAGACCCAGTACTTC. Its protein is CASSYSGVGETQYF. The genes are TRBV5-1 and TRBJ2-5, with D tentatively TRBD1 (6 bases). Germline-derived CDR1 and CDR2 are SGHRS and YFSETQ. The CDR3 extends over 14 amino acids. V lost 3 bases and J 5 bases, leaving 14 bases between the germline ends.